This TCR beta chain was identified during a study of regulatory T cells in long-lasting Graves disease. The V end lost 1 base, the J end lost 3 bases, and 3 bases lay between the germline ends. Germline-derived CDR1 and CDR2 are DFQATT and SNEGSKA (reference sequence). The CDR3 has 12 residues. Construction of the TCR beta libraries employed iRepertoire HTBI primers in conjunction with Arm-PCR of CDR3 regions. Using its own MiXCR run on the multiplex PCR reads, TCRdb lists one record per CDR3 protein. The sample yields 360,000 or so distinct CDR3 sequences, 12% seen once. Time point here: newly diagnosed GD, antithyroid drugs for less than 3 months. The TCR library was made from RNA extracted from PBMCs. These data also featured in a second study, about T cells in Graves' hyperthyroidism and ophthalmopathy.

The sequencing here drew on peripheral blood mononuclear cells (PBMCs), taken at new diagnosis, from a patient treated with antithyroid drugs. The sequence was obtained from a young woman with Graves disease. The rearrangement uses TRBV20-1 and TRBJ2-2, with D hard to call. CDR3 region: CSARGYTGELFF. For the CDR3, the DNA is TGCAGTGCTAGAGGCTACACCGGGGAGCTGTTTTTT.